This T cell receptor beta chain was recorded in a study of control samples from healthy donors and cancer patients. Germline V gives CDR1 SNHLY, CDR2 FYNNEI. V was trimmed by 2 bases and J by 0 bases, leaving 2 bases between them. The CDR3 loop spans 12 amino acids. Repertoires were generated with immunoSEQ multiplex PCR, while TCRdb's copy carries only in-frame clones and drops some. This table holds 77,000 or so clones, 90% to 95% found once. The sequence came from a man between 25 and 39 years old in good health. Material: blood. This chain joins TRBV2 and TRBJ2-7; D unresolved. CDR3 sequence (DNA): TGTGCCAGCAGTGAAAACTCCTACGAGCAGTACTTC. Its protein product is CASSENSYEQYF.